The 8 T cell receptor beta chains below were found in one sample sequenced in a study of early T cells in non-severe SARS-CoV-2 infection. Via MiXCR, TCRdb re-called the 5' RACE reads, giving one row per CDR3 protein. This table holds some 67,000 distinct CDR3 sequences, about a tenth found once. Sequenced here: whole blood, sampled at baseline. These receptors were obtained from an adult who was a healthcare worker with PCR-confirmed SARS-CoV-2 infection or an uninfected control (not recorded which).

This clonotype was seen a few times. The DNA for the CDR3 is TGCGCCAGCAGCCAAGTGCAGGGCCCCTACGAGCAGTACTTC. It is translated as CASSQVQGPYEQYF. The chain uses TRBV4-1 and TRBJ2-7, with a weak D call TRBD1 (5 bases). Trimming took 1 base from V and 2 from J, leaving 9 bases between them. CDR3 length: 14 residues. Germline V gene lookup returns CDR1 MGHRA and CDR2 YSYEKL.

This clonotype was observed many times. This sequence joins TRBV5-4 and TRBJ2-7; possible D gene TRBD1, 5 bases. The CDR3 is 15 residues long. Trimming shortened V by 0 bases and J by 4 bases, and 14 bases separated the two germline ends. CDR1 is SGHNT and CDR2 is YYREEE in the germline V gene (reference sequence). The CDR3 reads CASSLGFQDIYEQYF. The CDR3 coding sequence is TGTGCCAGCAGCTTGGGATTCCAGGACATATACGAGCAGTACTTC.

This clonotype was seen only a few times. The rearrangement uses TRBV7-9 and TRBJ2-7, with TRBD2 identical over 8 bases. Germline V gene lookup returns CDR1 SEHNR and CDR2 FQNEAQ (reference sequence). This CDR3 is 14 amino acids long. J gave up 6 bases and V 5 bases, and 9 bases lay outside the gene matches. CDR3 region: CASSQVREVFEQYF. CDR3 DNA: TGTGCCAGCAGCCAGGTGCGGGAGGTGTTCGAGCAGTACTTC.

This clonotype has a count of ten or more. V usage is TRBV6-5 and J usage is TRBJ1-2, with a weak D call TRBD1 (6 bases). This CDR3 is built from 13 residues. From germline, CDR1 is MNHEY and CDR2 SVGAGI. V gave up 5 bases and J gave up 4 bases, with 11 bases separating them. The CDR3: CASSRDRRYGYTF. The CDR3 DNA is TGTGCCAGCAGTCGAGACAGGCGCTATGGCTACACCTTC.

V usage is TRBV29-1 and J usage is TRBJ2-3; 9 bases are a match to TRBD1. The CDR3 consists of 15 residues. Germline CDR1 and CDR2: SQVTM and ANQGSEA. The V segment lost 3 bases and the J segment 1 base; nucleotides outside the gene matches: 5. This chain's CDR3 is CSVDLGQGGTDTQYF. For the CDR3, the DNA is TGCAGCGTTGATTTGGGACAGGGAGGCACAGATACGCAGTATTTT.

This clonotype was recorded many times. This chain links TRBV19 with TRBJ2-7; D might be TRBD2 (5 bases). The germline CDR1 and CDR2 sequences are LNHDA and SQIVND (reference sequence). V lost 5 bases, J lost 2 bases, and 13 bases lay in between. The CDR3 contains 14 residues. CDR3 sequence (DNA): TGTGCCAGTAGTCTCTGGAGCGGAACCTACGAGCAGTACTTC. Amino acids: CASSLWSGTYEQYF.

This clonotype was counted only a few times. V gene TRBV7-2 combines with J gene TRBJ2-4, with D possibly being TRBD1 (6 bases). Germline assignment: CDR1 SGHTA and CDR2 FQGNSA. There are 15 residues in the CDR3. V shed 4 bases and J shed 5 bases, with 15 bases lying between them. CDR3 residues: CASSSWTALENIQYF. CDR3 in DNA: TGTGCCAGCAGCTCCTGGACAGCATTGGAAAACATTCAGTACTTC.

This clonotype was counted at least ten times. V gene TRBV12-3 or TRBV12-4 combines with J gene TRBJ1-5; a possible D gene is TRBD1 (5 bases). The CDR3 consists of 15 residues. Trimming shortened V by 3 bases and J by 6 bases, and 15 bases separated the two germline ends. The CDR3 region is CASSFGSGRVQPQHF. The CDR3 coding sequence is TGTGCCAGCAGTTTCGGTTCAGGGAGGGTTCAGCCCCAGCATTTT.